The 10 T cell receptor beta chains presented below share a single source sample, sequenced in a study of early T cells in non-severe SARS-CoV-2 infection. In TCRdb, the 5' RACE reads were re-called with MiXCR into one record per CDR3 protein. The sample comprises tens of thousands of distinct CDR3 sequences, 7.7% of which are singletons, and 3% to 4% rests with the top ten. Material for sequencing was whole blood. These receptors came from an adult who was a healthcare worker with PCR-confirmed SARS-CoV-2 infection or an uninfected control (not recorded which).

In this sample, this clonotype turned up many times. This chain uses TRBV5-1 with TRBJ2-5; 8 positions agree with TRBD1. V lost 0 bases and J lost 2; bases outside the gene matches: 6. The CDR3 spans 16 residues. Germline assignment: CDR1 SGHRS and CDR2 YFSETQ. The CDR3 protein is CASSLVTGGYQETQYF. CDR3 in DNA: TGCGCCAGCAGCTTGGTCACAGGGGGATATCAAGAGACCCAGTACTTC.

This clonotype was picked up a small number of times. The genes are TRBV12-3 or TRBV12-4 and TRBJ2-5, with D possibly being TRBD1 (5 bases). The CDR3 extends over 16 amino acids. The V end was cut by 6 bases, the J end by 1 base, with 18 bases between. The CDR3 loop reads CASSPPRTKVQETQYF. CDR3 sequence (DNA): TGTGCCAGCAGCCCCCCTCGGACAAAGGTCCAAGAGACCCAGTACTTC.

In its sample, this clonotype was seen many times. This chain links TRBV27 with TRBJ1-5; D is unresolved. This CDR3 spans 13 amino acids. Germline loops: CDR1 MNHEY, CDR2 SMNVEV (reference sequence). Trimming pared 2 bases from V and 5 bases from J, leaving 7 bases between. The CDR3 sequence is CASSLTSYQPQHF. The CDR3, as DNA: TGTGCCAGCAGTTTAACCAGTTATCAGCCCCAGCATTTT.

This clonotype was seen just once. Germline and junction disagree at one end, which may indicate a read error. The V and J genes are TRBV7-9 and TRBJ2-5, with 7 bases matching TRBD1. CDR3 length: 14 residues. The germline CDR1 and CDR2 sequences are SEHNR and FQNEAQ (reference sequence). The CDR3 bases are TGTGCCAGCAGCTTAGGACGACAGGGAGAGATCCAGTACTTC. Residues: CASSLGRQGEIQYF.

This chain links TRBV7-6 with TRBJ2-1; 8 nucleotides agree with TRBD2. The CDR3 has 16 amino acids. With 1 base clipped from V and 4 bases from J, the junction kept 6 bases outside the gene matches. Germline loops: CDR1 SGHVS, CDR2 FNYEAQ. The CDR3 loop reads CASSLVRTSRYNEQFF. CDR3 DNA: TGTGCCAGCAGCTTAGTTCGGACTAGCAGATACAATGAGCAGTTCTTC.

V usage is TRBV5-1 and J usage is TRBJ1-2; 7 positions match TRBD1. The length of the CDR3 is 15 residues. Germline values: CDR1 SGHRS, CDR2 YFSETQ. J lost 0 bases, V lost 0 bases, and 2 bases had no gene match. CDR3 bases: TGCGCCAGCAGCTTGGCAGGGGGAGCTAACTATGGCTACACCTTC. It encodes CASSLAGGANYGYTF. The full variable domain, rest sourced from reference TRBV5-1 and TRBJ1-2, is KAGVTQTPRYLIKTRGQQVTLSCSPISGHRSVSWYQQTPGQGLQFLFEYFSETQRNKGNFPGRFSGRQFSNSRSEMNVSTLELGDSALYLCASSLAGGANYGYTFGSGTRLTVV.

This clonotype was seen more than once but under ten times. The chain uses TRBV7-7 and TRBJ2-1, with 10 positions matching TRBD2. CDR3 length equals 16 residues. The V segment lost 5 bases and the J segment 4 bases; nucleotides outside the gene matches: 8. The V gene's germline CDR1 is SSHAT and CDR2 FNYEAQ (reference sequence). The CDR3 here is CASSPGLATVYNEQFF. The DNA for the CDR3 is TGTGCCAGCAGCCCGGGACTAGCGACAGTTTACAATGAGCAGTTCTTC.

This clonotype was counted only a few times. This chain uses TRBV9 with TRBJ2-2, with D possibly TRBD2 on 6 matching bases. Germline values: CDR1 SGDLS, CDR2 YYNGEE. Trimming pared 1 base from V and 5 bases from J, leaving 12 bases between. This CDR3 has 15 amino acids. The CDR3 loop reads CASSVSPGVTGELFF. In DNA form, the CDR3 reads TGTGCCAGCAGCGTATCACCGGGGGTTACCGGGGAGCTGTTTTTT.

This sequence joins TRBV9 and TRBJ2-2, with D hard to call. The CDR3 has 15 amino acids. The V end lost 0 bases, the J end lost 5 bases, and 11 bases lay between the germline ends. Germline V CDR1 and CDR2: SGDLS, YYNGEE. The CDR3 DNA reads TGTGCCAGCAGCGTAGCGGTCTCCCCAACCGGGGAGCTGTTTTTT. Protein sequence: CASSVAVSPTGELFF.

The J gene is TRBJ2-5, the V gene TRBV7-6; D possibly corresponds to TRBD2 (6 bases). The CDR3 runs to 15 residues. The germline CDR1 and CDR2 sequences are SGHVS and FNYEAQ. Trimming pared 8 bases from V and 2 bases from J, leaving 18 bases between. This CDR3 reads CASQPRAGPQETQYF. The CDR3 bases are TGTGCCAGCCAACCGAGGGCGGGACCGCAAGAGACCCAGTACTTC.